Below are 32 T cell receptor beta chains sequenced from a single sample in a study of blood T cell repertoires in COVID-19. Clones were sequenced by immunoSEQ multiplex PCR, and TCRdb holds only the in-frame ones, with some missing. The table has 250,000 to 300,000 clones, 80% to 90% seen once. Source material: peripheral blood. Every receptor here comes from a man aged 80 or over with acute or convalescent COVID-19.

This clone has a handful of counts. The V call is TRBV9, the J call TRBJ2-1; the D is unclear. With 4 bases removed from V and 3 bases from J, the gap between germline ends came to 14 bases. The CDR3 consists of 15 residues. The germline gives CDR1 SGDLS, CDR2 YYNGEE. The CDR3: CASSPSDLHYNEQFF. In DNA form, the CDR3 reads TGTGCCAGCAGCCCAAGCGACCTGCACTACAATGAGCAGTTCTTC.

This clone occurred a few times. Other DNA sequences in this sample translate to the same CDR3. The genes are TRBV11-3 and TRBJ1-6; unclear D gene. The CDR3 is 13 amino acids. Trimming took off 0 bases at V and 9 bases at J, with 6 bases between the two ends. Germline V lookup: CDR1 SGHNT, CDR2 YENEEA. The CDR3 sequence is CASSLDRVSPLHF. The CDR3 nucleotides are TGTGCCAGCAGCTTAGATCGGGTTTCACCCCTCCACTTT. The whole variable domain, remainder taken from reference TRBV11-3 and TRBJ1-6, is EAGVVQSPRYKIIEKKQPVAFWCNPISGHNTLYWYLQNLGQGPELLIRYENEEAVDDSQLPKDRFSAERLKGVDSTLKIQPAELGDSAVYLCASSLDRVSPLHFGNGTRLTVT.

CDR3 protein: CASSIRDRGPYEQYF. The CDR3 DNA reads TGTGCCAGCAGTATACGGGACAGGGGGCCCTACGAGCAGTACTTC. The rearrangement uses TRBV27 and TRBJ2-7; 12 nucleotides align to TRBD1. Germline lookup yields CDR1 MNHEY and CDR2 SMNVEV (reference sequence). The J segment lost 2 bases and the V segment lost 5 bases, leaving 4 bases of the junction unmatched. The CDR3 consists of 15 residues.

The CDR3 bases are TGCGCCAGCCGAGCGGGGGGGCCAGAAGATACGCAGTATTTT. It is translated as CASRAGGPEDTQYF. The genes are TRBV5-1 and TRBJ2-3, with 10 nucleotides matching TRBD2. The CDR3 is 14 amino acids. Looked up from germline, CDR1 is SGHRS and CDR2 is YFSETQ. Trimming cost V 7 bases and J 5 bases; bases outside gene matches: 7.

This clone was seen more than once but under ten times. The genes are TRBV5-5 and TRBJ1-2, with no clear D. The length of the CDR3 is 14 residues. The germline CDR1 and CDR2 sequences are SGHKS and YYEKEE (reference sequence). Trimming took 0 bases from V and 3 from J, leaving 9 bases between them. CDR3 nucleotide sequence: TGTGCCAGCAGCTTGGACTCCTTTGACTATGGCTACACCTTC. Translated, it gives CASSLDSFDYGYTF. The complete variable domain, with remaining parts taken from reference TRBV5-5 and TRBJ1-2, reads DAGVTQSPTHLIKTRGQQVTLRCSPISGHKSVSWYQQVLGQGPQFIFQYYEKEERGRGNFPDRFSARQFPNYSSELNVNALLLGDSALYLCASSLDSFDYGYTFGSGTRLTVV.

The chain employs TRBV5-1 and TRBJ2-1, with 16 bases that match TRBD2. J gave up 5 bases and V 3 bases, and 8 bases lay outside the gene matches. CDR1 and CDR2 (germline): SGHRS, YFSETQ. The CDR3 extends over 18 amino acids. DNA of the CDR3: TGCGCCAGCAGCTCCGGGACTAGCGGGGGGGCCGGGGACAATGAGCAGTTCTTC. It translates to CASSSGTSGGAGDNEQFF. Together with reference TRBV5-1 and TRBJ2-1, the CDR3 gives the full variable domain: KAGVTQTPRYLIKTRGQQVTLSCSPISGHRSVSWYQQTPGQGLQFLFEYFSETQRNKGNFPGRFSGRQFSNSRSEMNVSTLELGDSALYLCASSSGTSGGAGDNEQFFGPGTRLTVL.

The V call is TRBV23-1, the J call TRBJ1-5; D remains unclear. TRBV23-1 is an ORF; its function is uncertain. This CDR3 comprises 17 residues. Trimming removed 1 base from V and 8 bases from J, with 21 bases in between. For the CDR3, the DNA is TGCGCCAGCAGTCAATTAAGAAATCGGGTATTGTGTGAGCCCCAGCATTTT. Amino acids: CASSQLRNRVLCEPQHF.

The chain joins TRBV6-5 to TRBJ2-7; TRBD2 matches at 9 bases. CDR3 length equals 13 residues. CDR1 and CDR2 from the germline V gene are MNHEY and SVGAGI. V lost 8 bases, J lost 4 bases, and 6 bases stayed unmatched. In DNA form, the CDR3 reads TGTGCCAGCTTGTCTAGCGGGATGTACGAGCAGTACTTC. This gives the protein CASLSSGMYEQYF.

This chain connects TRBV18 to TRBJ2-7; TRBD1 agrees at 8 bases. This CDR3 region has 15 residues. V dropped 0 bases and J dropped 5; count of bases not matched to a gene: 6. CDR1 is KGHSH and CDR2 is LQKENI in the germline V gene. The CDR3 nucleotides are TGTGCCAGCTCACCACCGGCAGGGGGCCAAAACGAGCAGTACTTC. This translates into CASSPPAGGQNEQYF.

The chain combines TRBV6-1 with TRBJ2-6, with D possibly TRBD2 on 6 matching bases. The CDR3 loop spans 15 amino acids. Germline values: CDR1 MNHNS, CDR2 SASEGT. V shed 2 bases and J shed 3 bases, with 8 bases lying between them. The CDR3 protein is CASSERRVGANVLTF. The CDR3 DNA follows: TGTGCCAGCAGTGAACGGAGGGTTGGGGCCAACGTCCTGACTTTC.

This sequence joins TRBV9 and TRBJ2-5; 8 nucleotides line up with TRBD1. The germline gives CDR1 SGDLS, CDR2 YYNGEE. V dropped 3 bases and J dropped 3; count of bases not matched to a gene: 7. The CDR3 totals 15 residues. CDR3 in DNA: TGTGCCAGCAGCGCCTCGACAGGGGTGAAAGAGACCCAGTACTTC. It specifies CASSASTGVKETQYF.

The V gene is TRBV28, the J gene TRBJ2-7; TRBD2 is a possible D gene (6 bases). This CDR3 is built from 14 residues. Looked up from germline, CDR1 is MDHEN and CDR2 is SYDVKM. V lost 10 bases and J lost 3, with 19 bases in between. The CDR3 region has the DNA TGTGCCACCCGTCCCAGCGGGTTCGGCTACGAGCAGTACTTC. Amino acids: CATRPSGFGYEQYF. The complete variable domain, with remaining parts taken from reference TRBV28 and TRBJ2-7, reads DVKVTQSSRYLVKRTGEKVFLECVQDMDHENMFWYRQDPGLGLRLIYFSYDVKMKEKGDIPEGYSVSREKKERFSLILESASTNQTSMYLCATRPSGFGYEQYFGPGTRLTVT.

This sequence joins TRBV5-1 and TRBJ2-3, with 7 bases fitting TRBD1. CDR3 size: 14 residues. V shed 4 bases and J 2 bases; nucleotides not matched to a gene: 4. Germline CDR1 and CDR2: SGHRS and YFSETQ. CDR3 amino acids: CASSRDSPTDTQYF. CDR3 nucleotide sequence: TGCGCCAGCAGCAGGGACAGTCCCACAGATACGCAGTATTTT.

CDR3 DNA: TGCGCCAGCAGCGGGACTAGCGGGAGTAAAGAGACCCAGTACTTC. It specifies CASSGTSGSKETQYF. This sequence joins TRBV5-1 and TRBJ2-5; 14 nucleotides agree with TRBD2. The J segment lost 3 bases and the V segment lost 4 bases, leaving 2 bases of the junction unmatched. The CDR3 loop spans 15 amino acids. The germline V gene encodes CDR1 SGHRS and CDR2 YFSETQ.

The chain recombines TRBV4-2 with TRBJ2-1, with 12 bases fitting TRBD2. Germline V gene sequence: CDR1 LGHNA, CDR2 YNFKEQ. The CDR3 spans 16 residues. V was pared by 4 bases and J by 9 bases, with 10 bases of the junction left unmatched. The CDR3 nucleotides are TGTGCCAGCAGCCGGGCTAGCGGGGGGGTGTCGAGTGAGCAGTTCTTC. This translates into CASSRASGGVSSEQFF.

This chain uses TRBV18 with TRBJ2-7, with TRBD1 matching 7 bases. V lost 5 bases, J lost 0 bases, and 4 bases stayed unmatched. The CDR3 is 14 residues long. The germline gives CDR1 KGHSH, CDR2 LQKENI. CDR3 nucleotides: TGTGCCAGCTCATGGGACAGCTACTCCTACGAGCAGTACTTC. Amino acid sequence: CASSWDSYSYEQYF. Variable domain in full (rest from reference TRBV18 and TRBJ2-7): NAGVMQNPRHLVRRRGQEARLRCSPMKGHSHVYWYRQLPEEGLKFMVYLQKENIIDESGMPKERFSAEFPKEGPSILRIQQVVRGDSAAYFCASSWDSYSYEQYFGPGTRLTVT.

V gene TRBV5-1 combines with J gene TRBJ2-5, with 8 bases that match TRBD1. This CDR3 comprises 13 residues. Trimming took 4 bases from V and 6 from J; bases not matched to a gene: 5. The germline V gene has CDR1 SGHRS and CDR2 YFSETQ. CDR3 loop: CASSTGQDKTQYF. CDR3 DNA sequence: TGCGCCAGCAGCACGGGACAGGATAAGACCCAGTACTTC.

The genes are TRBV7-9 and TRBJ1-4, with 7 bases matching TRBD1. The ends lost 2 bases at V and 6 bases at J; junction bases unmatched: 6. The CDR3 runs 15 residues. CDR1 is SEHNR, CDR2 FQNEAQ, per germline (reference sequence). The CDR3 sequence: CASSLRSGTDEKLFF. The CDR3 bases are TGTGCCAGCAGCTTAAGGTCCGGGACAGATGAAAAACTGTTTTTT.

The rearrangement joins TRBV4-1 to TRBJ1-2; maybe TRBD1 (5 bases). V was trimmed by 5 bases and J by 4 bases, leaving 17 bases between them. CDR1 and CDR2 from the germline V gene are MGHRA and YSYEKL. This CDR3 has 15 residues. CDR3 sequence: CASSGFRERGYGYTF. In nucleotides, the CDR3 is TGCGCCAGCAGCGGGTTCAGGGAACGCGGCTATGGCTACACCTTC.

This chain links TRBV3-1 (or the pseudogene TRBV3-2) with TRBJ2-1; TRBD2 is a possible D gene (5 bases). CDR3 length: 17 amino acids. CDR1 and CDR2 (germline): LGHDT, YNNKEL (reference sequence). The V end was cut by 1 base, the J end by 0 bases, with 13 bases between. CDR3 coding DNA: TGTGCCAGCAGCCAAGCCTTTGGGAGAATCTCCTACAATGAGCAGTTCTTC. Protein sequence: CASSQAFGRISYNEQFF.

The chain recombines TRBV7-2 with TRBJ2-5; D is ambiguous. The CDR3 has 14 amino acids. CDR1 is SGHTA and CDR2 is FQGNSA in the germline V gene. V was trimmed by 2 bases and J by 1 base, leaving 8 bases between them. The CDR3 DNA is TGTGCCAGCAGCTTAATGGGCACCCAAGAGACCCAGTACTTC. It codes for CASSLMGTQETQYF.

The sample holds a few counts of this clone. The chain employs TRBV7-2 and TRBJ1-3, with D unresolved. The ends were cut back, 0 bases at V and 2 bases at J, with 11 bases in the middle. CDR3 length equals 16 residues. Per the germline V gene, CDR1 is SGHTA and CDR2 is FQGNSA. CDR3 DNA: TGTGCCAGCAGCTTAGCGGGAGCCGGGGCTGGAAACACCATATATTTT. Translated: CASSLAGAGAGNTIYF.

The V call is TRBV4-1, the J call TRBJ2-7; 8 bases are a match to TRBD2. The germline gives CDR1 MGHRA, CDR2 YSYEKL. The V and J ends lost 1 base and 6 bases, in that order; junction bases with no gene match: 8. The CDR3 extends over 15 amino acids. This CDR3 is CASSQGGLGGSEQYF. For the CDR3, the DNA is TGCGCCAGCAGCCAAGGGGGACTAGGGGGGAGCGAGCAGTACTTC.

The V and J genes are TRBV2 and TRBJ1-4; no clear D. The CDR3 spans 14 residues. CDR1 and CDR2 from the germline V gene are SNHLY and FYNNEI. The V gene lost 6 bases and the J gene lost 5 bases, with 13 bases spanning the gap. The CDR3 nucleotides are TGTGCCAGCAGCAAGGAGAATTCGAATGAAAAACTGTTTTTT. It encodes CASSKENSNEKLFF.

For this clone: The sample holds other DNA sequences that translate to the same CDR3. V and J are TRBV7-2 and TRBJ1-2; D possibly corresponds to TRBD1 (6 bases). CDR1 and CDR2 from the germline V gene are SGHTA and FQGNSA. CDR3 length: 14 residues. Trimming cost V 3 bases and J 2 bases, with 10 bases left between them. DNA of the CDR3: TGTGCCAGCAGCTTGGGCGGGGGCAACTATGGCTACACCTTC. Translating gives CASSLGGGNYGYTF. Together with reference TRBV7-2 and TRBJ1-2, the CDR3 gives the full variable domain: GAGVSQSPSNKVTEKGKDVELRCDPISGHTALYWYRQSLGQGLEFLIYFQGNSAPDKSGLPSDRFSAERTGGSVSTLTIQRTQQEDSAVYLCASSLGGGNYGYTFGSGTRLTVV.

The V call is TRBV6-5, the J call TRBJ1-3, with no clear D. Germline assignment: CDR1 MNHEY and CDR2 SVGAGI. Trimming left V 2 bases short and J 0 bases short, with 8 bases between. The CDR3 has 15 residues. The CDR3 region is CASSYGRSSGNTIYF. The CDR3 DNA is TGTGCCAGCAGTTACGGCAGAAGCTCTGGAAACACCATATATTTT.

The chain links TRBV4-1 to TRBJ2-1, with TRBD2 matching over 13 bases. Germline CDR1 is MGHRA and CDR2 is YSYEKL. Trimming cost V 4 bases and J 6 bases; bases outside gene matches: 3. The CDR3 loop spans 15 amino acids. CDR3 loop: CASSPTSGGANEQFF. The DNA of the CDR3 is TGCGCCAGCAGCCCAACTAGCGGGGGGGCCAATGAGCAGTTCTTC.

This chain uses TRBV5-8 with TRBJ2-7, with D tentatively TRBD1 (6 bases). The CDR3 has 15 residues. CDR1 is SGHTS and CDR2 is YDEGEE in the germline V gene. Trimming pared 4 bases from V and 5 bases from J, leaving 19 bases between. The CDR3 reads CASSRETWGRNEQYF. CDR3 sequence (DNA): TGTGCCAGCAGCCGCGAAACTTGGGGGCGGAACGAGCAGTACTTC.

The chain couples TRBV11-2 to TRBJ2-5; possibly TRBD2 for D (7 bases). Germline V gene data show CDR1 as SGHAT and CDR2 as FQNNGV. The CDR3 has 15 amino acids. The germline V and J ends were trimmed by 2 bases and 4 bases, with 14 bases remaining between them. The CDR3 loop is CASSLTGGFRETQYF. CDR3 DNA: TGTGCCAGCAGCTTAACGGGGGGCTTTCGAGAGACCCAGTACTTC.

The chain uses TRBV9 and TRBJ2-7; the match to TRBD2 covers 11 bases. The CDR3 has 15 residues. CDR1 SGDLS and CDR2 YYNGEE come from the germline V gene. V shed 4 bases, J shed 4 bases, and the junction held 7 bases outside the gene matches. DNA for the CDR3: TGTGCCAGCAGCCCCAATGGACTAGCGGGTTACGAGCAGTACTTC. Translating gives CASSPNGLAGYEQYF.

The CDR3, as DNA: TGTGCCGTGGGACAGACGAACACCGGGGAGCTGTTTTTT. Protein product: CAVGQTNTGELFF. V usage is TRBV10-3 and J usage is TRBJ2-2; 7 bases match TRBD1. Germline values: CDR1 ENHRY, CDR2 SYGVKD. V was clipped by 11 bases and J by 0 bases; unmatched bases: 3. The CDR3 runs 13 residues.

The rearrangement links TRBV5-4 to TRBJ2-5; 8 bases align to TRBD1. The CDR3 has 16 amino acids. In germline, CDR1 is SGHNT, CDR2 YYREEE (reference sequence). Germline trimming cut 4 bases from V and 0 bases from J; bases unmatched to any gene: 8. CDR3 sequence reads: CASSPKTGAYQETQYF. The CDR3 bases are TGTGCCAGCAGCCCCAAGACAGGGGCTTACCAAGAGACCCAGTACTTC.